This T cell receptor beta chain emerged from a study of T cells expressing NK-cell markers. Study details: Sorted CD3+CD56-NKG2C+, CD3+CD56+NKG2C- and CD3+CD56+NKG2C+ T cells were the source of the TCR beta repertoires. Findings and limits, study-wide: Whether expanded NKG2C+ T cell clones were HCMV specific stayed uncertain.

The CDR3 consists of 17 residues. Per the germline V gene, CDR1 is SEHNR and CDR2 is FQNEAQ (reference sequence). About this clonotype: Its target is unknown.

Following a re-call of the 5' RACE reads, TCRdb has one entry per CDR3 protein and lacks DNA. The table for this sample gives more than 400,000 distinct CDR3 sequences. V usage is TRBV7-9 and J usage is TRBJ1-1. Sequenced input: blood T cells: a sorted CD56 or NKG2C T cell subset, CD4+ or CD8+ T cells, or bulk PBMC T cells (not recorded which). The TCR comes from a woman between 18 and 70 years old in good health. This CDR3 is CASSRTDPSFMNTEAFF. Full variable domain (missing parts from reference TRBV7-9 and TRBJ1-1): DTGVSQNPRHKITKRGQNVTFRCDPISEHNRLYWYRQTLGQGPEFLTYFQNEAQLEKSRLLSDRFSAERPKGSFSTLEIQRTEQGDSAMYLCASSRTDPSFMNTEAFFGQGTRLTVV.